This TCR beta chain appears in the sequencing data of a study of beta chain features in type 1 diabetes. Looking at the study overall: Comparable age, gender and cell yields were observed in patients relative to healthy donors.

Notes on the study in general: Across all four CD4+ subsets, people with type 1 diabetes showed modestly shorter TCRB CDR3s. TCRB rearrangement may or may not be influenced by HLA type; here this remained unresolved.

Investigators reverse transcribed all isolated RNA, so they sequenced expressed TCRB transcripts. Profiled with immunoSEQ multiplex PCR; TCRdb holds only in-frame clones, not every one. The sample records under 450,000 clones, approximately 16% being singletons. Note on this clone: Its antigen is unknown.

Trimming took 1 base from V and 2 from J, leaving 5 bases between them. The CDR3 covers 13 residues. The germline CDR1 and CDR2 sequences are MGHRA and YSYEKL. The sequenced sample was naive CD4+ T cells from blood. This sequence originates from a woman under 30 in good health. The chain combines TRBV4-1 with TRBJ2-5; no reliable D call. The CDR3 loop is CASSQAQQETQYF. CDR3 in DNA: TGCGCCAGCAGCCAAGCCCAGCAAGAGACCCAGTACTTC.